This T cell receptor (beta chain) was captured by sequencing in a study of human T cells and chemical hapten exposure. Time point described: patch test 1, 2 weeks after DPC sensitization. Described treatment: therapeutic diphenylcyclopropenone sensitization with weekly scalp DPC. The V gene end was trimmed by 3 bases and the J gene end by 3 bases; junction bases not matched to a gene: 5. The CDR3 is made up of 15 amino acids. Germline loops: CDR1 SGHDT, CDR2 YYEEEE. Many counts were recorded for this clonotype. The antigen remains undetermined. Using its own MiXCR run on the RACE reads, TCRdb lists one record per CDR3 protein. The table has around 100,000 distinct CDR3 sequences, 9.5% to 12% seen once. General study points: Sensitization with DPC brought no change to TCRs above 1 in 1000 in frequency.

The sample was whole blood, taken in connection with sensitization to the hapten diphenylcyclopropenone (DPC). This sequence was found in a woman in her 40s with alopecia areata. Some clones in this sample may be carry-over from other donors' samples. This chain links TRBV5-6 with TRBJ1-5, with 8 bases aligning to TRBD1. The CDR3 region has the DNA TGTGCCAGCAGCTCGTCAGGGGGCATCAATCAGCCCCAGCATTTT. Translated, it gives CASSSSGGINQPQHF.